The sequence of this T cell receptor beta chain was determined in a study of cytomegalovirus exposure and HLA in healthy donors. Study-wide context: HLA-typed donors were the source of approximately 80 million unique TCRs held in an early data release.

This CDR3 is built from 13 residues. V was clipped by 3 bases and J by 5 bases, with 11 bases between them. The germline V gene has CDR1 SQVTM and CDR2 ANQGSEA. A multiplex PCR was run with 60 Vbeta primers and 13 Jbeta primers. Sequenced by immunoSEQ multiplex PCR; TCRdb stores in-frame clones only, minus some. This sample has approximately 150,000 clones, with roughly 77% found just once. The source of this sequence is a young man in good health and CMV-seropositive. The sequenced sample consisted of PBMCs. The chain carries TRBV29-1 and TRBJ1-5; D perhaps matches TRBD1 (5 bases). The CDR3 spells CSVEGGYDQPQHF. DNA of the CDR3: TGCAGCGTTGAGGGGGGGTACGATCAGCCCCAGCATTTT. The full variable domain, with the rest looked up from reference TRBV29-1 and TRBJ1-5, is SAVISQKPSRDICQRGTSLTIQCQVDSQVTMMFWYRQQPGQSLTLIATANQGSEATYESGFVIDKFPISRPNLTFSTLTVSNMSPEDSSIYLCSVEGGYDQPQHFGDGTRLSIL.